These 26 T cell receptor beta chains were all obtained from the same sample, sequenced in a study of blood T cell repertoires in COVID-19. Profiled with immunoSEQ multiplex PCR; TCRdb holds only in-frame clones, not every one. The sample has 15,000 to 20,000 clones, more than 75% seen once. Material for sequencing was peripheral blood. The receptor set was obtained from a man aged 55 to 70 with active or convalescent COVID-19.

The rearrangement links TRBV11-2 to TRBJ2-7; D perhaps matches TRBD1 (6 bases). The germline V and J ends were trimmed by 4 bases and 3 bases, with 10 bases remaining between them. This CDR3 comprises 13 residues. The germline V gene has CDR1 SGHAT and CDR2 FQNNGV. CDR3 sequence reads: CASSSIQGYEQYF. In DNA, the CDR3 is TGTGCCAGCAGCTCCATACAGGGCTACGAGCAGTACTTC.

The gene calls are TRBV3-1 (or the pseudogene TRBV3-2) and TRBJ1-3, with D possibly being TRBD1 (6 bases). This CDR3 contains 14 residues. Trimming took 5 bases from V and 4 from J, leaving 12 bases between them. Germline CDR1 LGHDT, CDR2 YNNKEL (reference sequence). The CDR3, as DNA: TGTGCCAGCAGCACCACAGGGTGGGGAAACACCATATATTTT. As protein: CASSTTGWGNTIYF.

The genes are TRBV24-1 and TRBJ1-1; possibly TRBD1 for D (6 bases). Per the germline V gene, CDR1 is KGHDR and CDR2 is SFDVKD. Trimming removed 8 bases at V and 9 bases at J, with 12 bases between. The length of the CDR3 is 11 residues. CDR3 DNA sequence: TGTGCCACCACACAGGGACGGCAAGCTTTCTTT. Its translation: CATTQGRQAFF.

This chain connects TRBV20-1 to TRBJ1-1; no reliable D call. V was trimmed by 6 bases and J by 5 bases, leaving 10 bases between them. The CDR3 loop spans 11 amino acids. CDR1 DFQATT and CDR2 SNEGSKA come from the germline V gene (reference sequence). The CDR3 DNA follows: TGCAGTGCGTCCGAGCGGACTGAAGCTTTCTTT. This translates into CSASERTEAFF.

The CDR3 spells CSVEETRVSYEQYF. As DNA, the CDR3 is TGCAGCGTTGAGGAGACCAGGGTCTCCTACGAGCAGTACTTC. This chain joins TRBV29-1 and TRBJ2-7; D is perhaps TRBD1 (5 bases). Trimming pared 3 bases from V and 0 bases from J, leaving 12 bases between. Germline V lookup: CDR1 SQVTM, CDR2 ANQGSEA. The CDR3 is 14 residues long.

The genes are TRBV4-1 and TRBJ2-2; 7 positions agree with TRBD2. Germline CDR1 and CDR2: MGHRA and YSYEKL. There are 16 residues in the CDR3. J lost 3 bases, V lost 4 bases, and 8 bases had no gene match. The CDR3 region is CASSLLPSGDTGELFF. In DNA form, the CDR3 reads TGCGCCAGCAGCCTCCTTCCTAGCGGCGACACCGGGGAGCTGTTTTTT.

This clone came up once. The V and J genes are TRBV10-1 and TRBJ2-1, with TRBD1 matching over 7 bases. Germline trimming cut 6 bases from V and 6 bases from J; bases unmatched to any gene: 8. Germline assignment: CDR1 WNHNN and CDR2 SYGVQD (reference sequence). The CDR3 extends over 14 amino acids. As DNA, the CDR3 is TGCGCCAGCAGCTCCCTCCGGGACAGCAATGAGCAGTTCTTC. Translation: CASSSLRDSNEQFF.

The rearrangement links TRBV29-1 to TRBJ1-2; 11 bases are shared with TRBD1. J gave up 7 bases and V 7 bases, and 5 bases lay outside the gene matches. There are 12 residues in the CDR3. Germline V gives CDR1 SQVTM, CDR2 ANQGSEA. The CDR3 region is CSGWGQGGGYTF. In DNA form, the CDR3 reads TGCAGCGGATGGGGACAGGGGGGTGGCTACACCTTC.

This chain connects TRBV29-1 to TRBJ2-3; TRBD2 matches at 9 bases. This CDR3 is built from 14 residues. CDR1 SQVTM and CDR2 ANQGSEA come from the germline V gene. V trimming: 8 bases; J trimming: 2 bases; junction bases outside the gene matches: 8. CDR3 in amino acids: CSLRSGSPTDTQYF. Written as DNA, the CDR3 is TGCAGCCTACGTAGCGGGAGCCCCACAGATACGCAGTATTTT.

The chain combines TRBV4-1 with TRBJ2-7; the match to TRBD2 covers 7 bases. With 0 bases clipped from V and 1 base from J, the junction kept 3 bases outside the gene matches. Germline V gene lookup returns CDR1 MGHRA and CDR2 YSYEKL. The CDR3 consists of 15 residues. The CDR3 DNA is TGCGCCAGCAGCCAAGATGTGCGGGGGTCCTACGAGCAGTACTTC. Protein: CASSQDVRGSYEQYF.

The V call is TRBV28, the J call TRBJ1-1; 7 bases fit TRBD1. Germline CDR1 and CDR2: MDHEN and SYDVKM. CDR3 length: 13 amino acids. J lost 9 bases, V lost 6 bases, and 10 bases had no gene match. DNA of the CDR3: TGTGCCAGCAGCCGCAAAACGACAGGGAAAGCTTTCTTT. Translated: CASSRKTTGKAFF.

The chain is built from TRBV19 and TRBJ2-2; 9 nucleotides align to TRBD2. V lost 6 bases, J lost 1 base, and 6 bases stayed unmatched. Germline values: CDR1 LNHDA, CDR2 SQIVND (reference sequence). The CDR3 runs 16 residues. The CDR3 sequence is CASRQRAGGNTGELFF. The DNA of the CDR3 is TGTGCCAGTAGACAACGAGCGGGGGGGAACACCGGGGAGCTGTTTTTT.

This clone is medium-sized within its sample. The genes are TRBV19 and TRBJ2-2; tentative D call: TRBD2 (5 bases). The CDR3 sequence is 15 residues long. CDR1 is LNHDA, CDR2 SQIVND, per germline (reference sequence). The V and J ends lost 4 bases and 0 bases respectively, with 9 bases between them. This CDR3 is CASSRKRANTGELFF. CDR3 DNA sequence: TGTGCCAGTAGTAGGAAGAGGGCGAACACCGGGGAGCTGTTTTTT.

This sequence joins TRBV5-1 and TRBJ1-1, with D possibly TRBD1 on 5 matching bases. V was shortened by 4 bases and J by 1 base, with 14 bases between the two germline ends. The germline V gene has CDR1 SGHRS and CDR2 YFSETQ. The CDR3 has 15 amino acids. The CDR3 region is CASSGQGFRNTEAFF. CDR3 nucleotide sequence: TGCGCCAGCAGCGGGCAGGGTTTTAGGAACACTGAAGCTTTCTTT. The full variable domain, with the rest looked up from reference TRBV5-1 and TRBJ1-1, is KAGVTQTPRYLIKTRGQQVTLSCSPISGHRSVSWYQQTPGQGLQFLFEYFSETQRNKGNFPGRFSGRQFSNSRSEMNVSTLELGDSALYLCASSGQGFRNTEAFFGQGTRLTVV.

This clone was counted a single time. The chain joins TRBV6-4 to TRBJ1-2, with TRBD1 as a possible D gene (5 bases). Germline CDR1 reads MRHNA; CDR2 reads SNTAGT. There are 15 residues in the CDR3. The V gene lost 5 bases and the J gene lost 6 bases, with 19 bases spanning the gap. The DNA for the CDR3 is TGTGCCAGCAGTCCGAGAGCGGGGGACCCGCATGGCTACACCTTC. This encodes CASSPRAGDPHGYTF.

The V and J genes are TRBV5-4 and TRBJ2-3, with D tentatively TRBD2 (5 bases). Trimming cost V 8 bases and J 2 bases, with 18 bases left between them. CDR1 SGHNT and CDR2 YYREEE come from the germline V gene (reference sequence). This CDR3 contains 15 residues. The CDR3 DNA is TGTGCCAGTTCTCGCGGGTCCGCCGCCACAGATACGCAGTATTTT. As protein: CASSRGSAATDTQYF.

The CDR3: CASDRGQPTNEKLFF. CDR3 in DNA: TGTGCCTCAGACAGGGGACAACCAACTAATGAAAAACTGTTTTTT. The chain links TRBV30 to TRBJ1-4, with 8 bases lining up with TRBD1. The trim removed 7 bases at V and 0 bases at J, leaving 7 bases unmatched. The CDR3 sequence is 15 residues long. CDR1 is GTSNPN and CDR2 is SVGIG in the germline V gene (reference sequence).

The CDR3 coding sequence is TGCACCAGCAGCCAGATTAAGGCGACTCGGGAGACCCAGTACTTC. Translating it yields CTSSQIKATRETQYF. The rearrangement uses TRBV1 and TRBJ2-5; the D call TRBD2 from the table was never checked on the DNA. TRBV1 constitutes a pseudogene. This CDR3 region has 15 residues.

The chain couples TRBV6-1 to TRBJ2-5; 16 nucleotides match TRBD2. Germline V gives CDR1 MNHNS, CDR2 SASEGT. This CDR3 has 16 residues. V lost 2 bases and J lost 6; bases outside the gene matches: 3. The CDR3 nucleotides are TGTGCCAGCAGTGAACCGGGACTAGCGGGAGGGAAGACCCAGTACTTC. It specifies CASSEPGLAGGKTQYF.

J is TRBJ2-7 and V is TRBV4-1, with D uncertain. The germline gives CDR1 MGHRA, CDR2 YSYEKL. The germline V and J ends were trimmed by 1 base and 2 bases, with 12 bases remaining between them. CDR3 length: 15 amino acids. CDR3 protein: CASSQGPSATYEQYF. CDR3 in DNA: TGCGCCAGCAGCCAAGGGCCTAGTGCCACCTACGAGCAGTACTTC.

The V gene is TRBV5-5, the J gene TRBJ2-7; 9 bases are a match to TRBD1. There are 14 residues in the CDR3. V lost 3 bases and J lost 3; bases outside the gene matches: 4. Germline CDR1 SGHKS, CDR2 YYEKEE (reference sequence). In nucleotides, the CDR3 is TGTGCCAGCAGCTGGACAGGGGATAGCTACGAGCAGTACTTC. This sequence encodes CASSWTGDSYEQYF.

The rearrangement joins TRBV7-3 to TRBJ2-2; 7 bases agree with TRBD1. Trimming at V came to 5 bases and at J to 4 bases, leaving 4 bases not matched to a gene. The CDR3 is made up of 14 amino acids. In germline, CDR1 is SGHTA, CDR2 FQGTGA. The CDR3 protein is CASSPTGITGELFF. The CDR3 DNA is TGTGCCAGCAGCCCGACAGGGATCACCGGGGAGCTGTTTTTT.

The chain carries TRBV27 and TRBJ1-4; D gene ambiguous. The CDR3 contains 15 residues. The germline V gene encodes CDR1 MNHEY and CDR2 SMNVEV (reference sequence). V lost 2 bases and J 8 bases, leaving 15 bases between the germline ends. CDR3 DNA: TGTGCCAGCAGTTTAGGTGAAGGGAGGAGGGAAAAACTGTTTTTT. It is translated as CASSLGEGRREKLFF.

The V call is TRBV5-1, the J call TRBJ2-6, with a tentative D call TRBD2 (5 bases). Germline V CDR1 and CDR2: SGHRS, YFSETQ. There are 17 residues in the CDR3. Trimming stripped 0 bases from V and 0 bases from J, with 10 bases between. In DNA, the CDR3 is TGCGCCAGCAGCTTGGCGGGGATGAGCTCTGGGGCCAACGTCCTGACTTTC. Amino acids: CASSLAGMSSGANVLTF.

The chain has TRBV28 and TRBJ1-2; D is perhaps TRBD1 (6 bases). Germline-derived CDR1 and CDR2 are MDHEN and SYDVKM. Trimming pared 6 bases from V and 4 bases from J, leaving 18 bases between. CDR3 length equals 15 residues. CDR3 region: CASSSQTGWGYGYTF. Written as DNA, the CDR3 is TGTGCCAGCAGCTCCCAGACAGGTTGGGGCTATGGCTACACCTTC.

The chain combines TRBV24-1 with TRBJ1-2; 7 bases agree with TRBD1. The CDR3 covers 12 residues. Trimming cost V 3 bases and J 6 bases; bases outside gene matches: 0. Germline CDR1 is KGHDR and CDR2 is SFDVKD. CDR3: CATSDQGDGYTF. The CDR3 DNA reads TGTGCCACCAGTGATCAGGGGGATGGCTACACCTTC.